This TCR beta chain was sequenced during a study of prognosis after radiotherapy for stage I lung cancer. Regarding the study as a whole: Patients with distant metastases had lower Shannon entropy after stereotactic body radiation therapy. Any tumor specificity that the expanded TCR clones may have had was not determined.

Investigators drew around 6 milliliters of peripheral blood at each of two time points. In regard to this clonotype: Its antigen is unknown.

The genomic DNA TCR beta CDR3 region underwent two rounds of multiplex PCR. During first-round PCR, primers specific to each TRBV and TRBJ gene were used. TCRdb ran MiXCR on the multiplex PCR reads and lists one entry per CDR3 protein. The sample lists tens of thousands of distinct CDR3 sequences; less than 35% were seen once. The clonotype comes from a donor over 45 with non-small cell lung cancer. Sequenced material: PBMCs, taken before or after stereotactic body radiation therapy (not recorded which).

The CDR3 nucleotides read TGTGCCAGTAGTAGAGCGGTATCCTACAATGAGCAGTTCTTC. This sequence encodes CASSRAVSYNEQFF. The chain carries TRBV19 and TRBJ2-1; D possibly corresponds to TRBD2 (5 bases). The CDR3 sequence is 14 residues long. Trimming cost V 4 bases and J 1 base, with 8 bases left between them. CDR1 LNHDA and CDR2 SQIVND come from the germline V gene (reference sequence).